One and the same sample provided the 27 T cell receptor beta chains below, sequenced in a study of CD8 T cells in ankylosing spondylitis. The antigens of these receptors remain unknown. Findings and caveats of the study: The study identified a TCR beta motif of eight highly homologous variants that appeared characteristic of ankylosing spondylitis blood.

TCRdb passed the 5' RACE reads through MiXCR, listing each CDR3 protein once. Seen here are about 210,000 distinct CDR3 sequences, around 7.9% observed once, and the top ten hold more than 13%. Sequenced input: blood, either unsorted or a sorted T cell fraction (not recorded which). All receptors derive from a male donor with ankylosing spondylitis.

This clonotype came up many times. V and J are TRBV4-3 and TRBJ2-1; D gene ambiguous. The V end lost 0 bases, the J end lost 1 base, and 10 bases lay between the germline ends. This CDR3 is 16 amino acids long. Germline CDR1 and CDR2: LGHNA and YSLEER. The CDR3: CASSQDPNHSYNEQFF. Written as DNA, the CDR3 is TGCGCCAGCAGCCAAGATCCCAACCATTCCTACAATGAGCAGTTCTTC.

This clonotype was recorded many times. V is TRBV20-1 and J is TRBJ2-4; D gene ambiguous. V lost 1 base and J lost 8, with 15 bases in between. The CDR3 is 14 residues long. Germline CDR1 is DFQATT and CDR2 is SNEGSKA (reference sequence). This chain's CDR3 is CSARVVDDWDIQYF. CDR3 nucleotide sequence: TGCAGTGCTAGAGTGGTAGACGATTGGGACATTCAGTACTTC.

This clonotype came up many times. V usage is TRBV27 and J usage is TRBJ2-3; 8 bases align to TRBD2. Trimming removed 2 bases from V and 4 bases from J; junction bases left unmatched: 8. The germline V gene encodes CDR1 MNHEY and CDR2 SMNVEV (reference sequence). This CDR3 region has 16 residues. The CDR3 reads CASSLMSGSRADTQYF. The DNA for the CDR3 is TGTGCCAGCAGTTTAATGAGCGGGAGTAGGGCAGATACGCAGTATTTT.

In its sample, this clonotype was seen many times. V usage is TRBV25-1 and J usage is TRBJ1-1; TRBD1 aligns across 7 bases. V was pared by 4 bases and J by 0 bases, with 5 bases of the junction left unmatched. Germline CDR1 reads MGHDK; CDR2 reads SYGVNS. This CDR3 is built from 15 residues. CDR3 protein: CASSGRQGMNTEAFF. The CDR3 DNA reads as TGTGCCAGCAGTGGAAGACAGGGCATGAACACTGAAGCTTTCTTT.

This clonotype was detected ten times or more. V usage is TRBV6-5 and J usage is TRBJ1-2, with 10 bases fitting TRBD1. This CDR3 is 17 amino acids long. The germline CDR1 and CDR2 sequences are MNHEY and SVGAGI. Trimming at V came to 0 bases and at J to 0 bases, leaving 4 bases not matched to a gene. This CDR3 reads CASSYSVGQGTNYGYTF. The CDR3 coding sequence is TGTGCCAGCAGTTACTCCGTGGGACAGGGGACTAACTATGGCTACACCTTC.

This clonotype was detected many times. The chain has TRBV12-3 or TRBV12-4 and TRBJ2-7; possible D gene TRBD2, 5 bases. Trimming pared 5 bases from V and 4 bases from J, leaving 18 bases between. CDR3 length: 15 residues. As DNA, the CDR3 is TGTGCCAGCAGTCCCCTACAGCGGCTTCCGTACGAGCAGTACTTC. As protein: CASSPLQRLPYEQYF.

This clonotype was found many times. This chain links TRBV5-1 with TRBJ2-7; 9 nucleotides align to TRBD2. The CDR3 has 14 residues. From germline, CDR1 is SGHRS and CDR2 YFSETQ. Trimming took 0 bases from V and 5 from J; bases not matched to a gene: 3. CDR3 sequence reads: CASSLDAGGDEQYF. The CDR3, as DNA: TGCGCCAGCAGCTTGGACGCGGGGGGGGACGAGCAGTACTTC.

This clonotype has a count of ten or more. This chain connects TRBV4-1 to TRBJ2-6, with D maybe TRBD1 (5 bases). Germline loops: CDR1 MGHRA, CDR2 YSYEKL. The CDR3 spans 21 residues. V lost 4 bases and J lost 2, with 27 bases in between. CDR3 in DNA: TGCGCCAGCAGCCGCCTAATACTTGGGGCCTTAAAAGGGCCTGGGGCCAACGTCCTGACTTTC. Its protein is CASSRLILGALKGPGANVLTF.

In its sample, this clonotype was seen many times. The V gene is TRBV25-1, the J gene TRBJ2-7; 7 nucleotides match TRBD2. The CDR3 is 13 residues long. V lost 6 bases and J lost 0; bases outside the gene matches: 2. CDR1 and CDR2 from the germline V gene are MGHDK and SYGVNS. For the CDR3, the DNA is TGTGCCAGCAGGGGGGGGAGCTCCTACGAGCAGTACTTC. Protein sequence: CASRGGSSYEQYF.

This clonotype was detected many times. V and J are TRBV7-8 and TRBJ1-1, with D maybe TRBD1 (6 bases). CDR3 size: 16 residues. Trimming took 1 base from V and 6 from J, leaving 18 bases between them. Germline V CDR1 and CDR2: SGHVS, FQNEAQ. The CDR3, as DNA: TGTGCCAGCAGCTTAGGTATTGGACAGTATACCTCTGAAGCTTTCTTT. It specifies CASSLGIGQYTSEAFF. The complete variable domain, with remaining parts taken from reference TRBV7-8 and TRBJ1-1, reads GAGVSQSPRYKVAKRGQDVALRCDPISGHVSLFWYQQALGQGPEFLTYFQNEAQLDKSGLPSDRFFAERPEGSVSTLKIQRTQQEDSAVYLCASSLGIGQYTSEAFFGQGTRLTVV.

This clonotype has a count of ten or more. The J gene is TRBJ1-2, the V gene TRBV20-1; D not resolved. The germline CDR1 and CDR2 sequences are DFQATT and SNEGSKA (reference sequence). Trimming cost V 0 bases and J 6 bases, with 8 bases left between them. The CDR3 has 12 amino acids. The CDR3 DNA sequence: TGCAGTGCTAGAGATTTGGACGATGGCTACACCTTC. Translated: CSARDLDDGYTF.

This clonotype was observed many times. The chain uses TRBV29-1 and TRBJ2-7, with TRBD1 as a possible D gene (6 bases). Germline lookup yields CDR1 SQVTM and CDR2 ANQGSEA. The CDR3 runs 13 residues. The ends were cut back, 4 bases at V and 2 bases at J, with 12 bases in the middle. The CDR3 nucleotides read TGCAGCGTTGTTGGTGGGACAACCTACGAGCAGTACTTC. Its protein product is CSVVGGTTYEQYF.

This clonotype appeared many times. V usage is TRBV7-9 and J usage is TRBJ2-1, with D tentatively TRBD2 (5 bases). Per germline, CDR1 SEHNR and CDR2 FQNEAQ (reference sequence). The CDR3 is made up of 14 amino acids. V lost 5 bases, J lost 1 base, and 9 bases lay in between. The CDR3 DNA is TGTGCCAGCAGCGATCCGGGGTCCTACAATGAGCAGTTCTTC. Protein sequence: CASSDPGSYNEQFF.

A few counts support this clonotype. This chain links TRBV27 with TRBJ2-7; TRBD2 aligns across 7 bases. Per the germline V gene, CDR1 is MNHEY and CDR2 is SMNVEV (reference sequence). The CDR3 runs 15 residues. Germline trimming cut 2 bases from V and 2 bases from J; bases unmatched to any gene: 6. Here the CDR3 reads CASSLGRAPAYEQYF. In DNA, the CDR3 is TGTGCCAGCAGTTTAGGGAGGGCGCCAGCCTACGAGCAGTACTTC.

This clonotype came up many times. V usage is TRBV4-3 and J usage is TRBJ2-2; D might be TRBD2 (6 bases). CDR3 length equals 15 residues. Trimming left V 6 bases short and J 0 bases short, with 11 bases between. CDR1 is LGHNA and CDR2 is YSLEER in the germline V gene. As DNA, the CDR3 is TGCGCCAGCAGTGGGAGGCAGGCGAACACCGGGGAGCTGTTTTTT. As protein: CASSGRQANTGELFF.

This clonotype was counted many times. The chain is built from TRBV2 and TRBJ1-1, with 8 bases matching TRBD1. Germline assignment: CDR1 SNHLY and CDR2 FYNNEI. J lost 3 bases, V lost 8 bases, and 5 bases had no gene match. This CDR3 contains 13 residues. The CDR3, as DNA: TGTGCCAGCCTACAGGGGGGTGACACTGAAGCTTTCTTT. Translated, it gives CASLQGGDTEAFF.

This clonotype has at least ten counts. This sequence joins TRBV20-1 and TRBJ1-6; D gene uncertain. In germline, CDR1 is DFQATT, CDR2 SNEGSKA (reference sequence). V lost 1 base and J lost 7, with 17 bases in between. CDR3 length equals 16 residues. CDR3 sequence (DNA): TGCAGTGCTAGAGCAGAAGGCACTAGAACAAATTCACCCCTCCACTTT. Translating gives CSARAEGTRTNSPLHF.

The sample holds many counts of this clonotype. The V gene is TRBV7-9, the J gene TRBJ1-4; 9 bases align to TRBD1. The CDR3 has 13 amino acids. Germline values: CDR1 SEHNR, CDR2 FQNEAQ (reference sequence). Trimming took 4 bases from V and 7 from J; bases not matched to a gene: 1. CDR3 residues: CASSWDRAEKLFF. The CDR3 DNA follows: TGTGCCAGCAGCTGGGACAGGGCTGAAAAACTGTTTTTT.

This clonotype has a count of ten or more. V and J are TRBV4-3 and TRBJ2-4; TRBD1 matches at 7 bases. With 1 base clipped from V and 0 bases from J, the junction kept 0 bases outside the gene matches. The CDR3 extends over 15 amino acids. The germline CDR1 and CDR2 sequences are LGHNA and YSLEER. CDR3 nucleotide sequence: TGCGCCAGCAGCCAAGGACAGGGAGCCAAAAACATTCAGTACTTC. This codes for CASSQGQGAKNIQYF.

This clonotype was recorded at least ten times. The J gene is TRBJ2-3, the V gene TRBV5-1; D is perhaps TRBD2 (6 bases). Germline assignment: CDR1 SGHRS and CDR2 YFSETQ. The V and J ends lost 4 bases and 1 base respectively, with 16 bases between them. CDR3 length equals 16 residues. CDR3 in amino acids: CASSPGRGIGTDTQYF. The DNA of the CDR3 is TGCGCCAGCAGCCCGGGGCGGGGTATTGGCACAGATACGCAGTATTTT.

In its sample, this clonotype was seen many times. V and J are TRBV7-9 and TRBJ2-1; TRBD1 matches 10 bases. From germline, CDR1 is SEHNR and CDR2 FQNEAQ (reference sequence). The length of the CDR3 is 15 residues. V lost 5 bases, J lost 5 bases, and 6 bases stayed unmatched. Here the CDR3 DNA reads TGTGCCAGCAGCCACCGGGACAGGGGCCACAATGAGCAGTTCTTC. Amino acids: CASSHRDRGHNEQFF.

This clonotype came up many times. This chain joins TRBV20-1 and TRBJ2-7, with 10 nucleotides matching TRBD2. The CDR3 is made up of 14 amino acids. CDR1 DFQATT and CDR2 SNEGSKA come from the germline V gene (reference sequence). Trimming removed 0 bases from V and 5 bases from J; junction bases left unmatched: 4. CDR3 bases: TGCAGTGCTAGAGATCTACTAGCGGGGCACGAGCAGTACTTC. This translates into CSARDLLAGHEQYF.

This clonotype has at least ten counts. CDR3 residues: CASSFYREVTYNEQFF. The CDR3 DNA follows: TGTGCCAGCAGCTTCTACCGGGAGGTAACCTACAATGAGCAGTTCTTC. J is TRBJ2-1 and V is TRBV7-2, with 7 bases that match TRBD2. The ends lost 3 bases at V and 2 bases at J; junction bases unmatched: 7. CDR1 and CDR2 (germline): SGHTA, FQGNSA. The CDR3 runs 16 residues.

At least ten counts were recorded for this clonotype. The chain combines TRBV7-6 with TRBJ2-7; D is perhaps TRBD1 or TRBD2 (5 bases each). The CDR3 loop spans 14 amino acids. CDR1 and CDR2 (germline): SGHVS, FNYEAQ. V shed 8 bases and J shed 3 bases, with 17 bases lying between them. In nucleotides, the CDR3 is TGTGCCAGCGGGTCTGTAGAGGGGAGCTACGAGCAGTACTTC. Translating it yields CASGSVEGSYEQYF.

The chain combines TRBV7-2 with TRBJ2-7, with 8 bases matching TRBD2. Trimming removed 1 base from V and 3 bases from J; junction bases left unmatched: 8. The CDR3 is 16 amino acids. Germline lookup yields CDR1 SGHTA and CDR2 FQGNSA. The CDR3 loop reads CASSLGLREVFYEQYF. CDR3 in DNA: TGTGCCAGCAGCTTAGGTTTGCGGGAGGTGTTCTACGAGCAGTACTTC.

This clonotype was detected many times. The V call is TRBV27, the J call TRBJ2-7, with D perhaps matching TRBD1 (6 bases). Germline CDR1 MNHEY, CDR2 SMNVEV (reference sequence). V lost 6 bases and J 5 bases, leaving 20 bases between the germline ends. CDR3 length: 15 residues. CDR3: CASSATPQGFNEQYF. CDR3 nucleotides: TGTGCCAGCAGCGCCACTCCACAGGGTTTCAACGAGCAGTACTTC.

This clonotype came up a few times. The chain links TRBV27 to TRBJ2-1; 9 nucleotides agree with TRBD2. Germline V lookup: CDR1 MNHEY, CDR2 SMNVEV (reference sequence). The CDR3 is 14 residues long. After removal of 6 bases from V and 3 bases from J, the junction contained 3 bases not matched to a gene. The CDR3 DNA reads as TGTGCCAGCAGGACTAGCGGAGACTACAATGAGCAGTTCTTC. This encodes CASRTSGDYNEQFF.